Following are 29 T cell receptor beta chains from one sample sequenced in a study of molecular identifiers for immune sequencing clone quantification. Via MiXCR, TCRdb re-called the PCR reads, giving one row per CDR3 protein. The table includes under 650,000 distinct CDR3 sequences, about 20% detected once. The sample taken for sequencing was naive CD8+ T cells from blood, with Jurkat cell RNA spiked in. As for subset: FACS-sorted CD8+CD4-CCR7+CD45RA+ naive T cells. These receptor sequences come from a human donor in good health. Some libraries in this study had Jurkat cell RNA spiked in.

This clonotype was observed many times. CDR3 in amino acids: CASSQDLGVWTEAFF. The DNA of the CDR3 is TGTGCCAGCAGCCAAGATCTGGGGGTGTGGACTGAAGCTTTCTTT. The rearrangement links TRBV3-1 to TRBJ1-1; TRBD1 is a possible D gene (5 bases). Trimming stripped 0 bases from V and 5 bases from J, with 13 bases between. CDR1 and CDR2 (germline): LGHDT, YNNKEL (reference sequence). CDR3 length: 15 residues.

The chain combines TRBV9 with TRBJ1-2; possibly TRBD1 for D (5 bases). CDR1 is SGDLS, CDR2 YYNGEE, per germline. Trimming stripped 6 bases from V and 3 bases from J, with 9 bases between. The CDR3 runs 12 residues. CDR3 coding DNA: TGTGCCAGCAAGGGGAATCACTATGGCTACACCTTC. Protein sequence: CASKGNHYGYTF.

This sequence joins TRBV29-1 and TRBJ2-5, with TRBD1 matching 7 bases. V was clipped by 6 bases and J by 5 bases; unmatched bases: 6. CDR3 length equals 12 residues. Germline V CDR1 and CDR2: SQVTM, ANQGSEA. The chain's CDR3 is CSVDTGEETQYF. The CDR3 nucleotides are TGCAGCGTAGACACAGGGGAGGAGACCCAGTACTTC.

This clonotype was recorded a few times. In DNA form, the CDR3 reads TGTGCCAGCAGCCCCGGACAGGGCGACTACAATGAGCAGTTCTTC. Translating it yields CASSPGQGDYNEQFF. V usage is TRBV7-9 and J usage is TRBJ2-1, with 8 nucleotides matching TRBD1. Per germline, CDR1 SEHNR and CDR2 FQNEAQ (reference sequence). V trimming: 5 bases; J trimming: 3 bases; junction bases outside the gene matches: 6. The CDR3 extends over 15 amino acids. Full variable domain (remainder filled in from reference TRBV7-9 and TRBJ2-1): DTGVSQNPRHKITKRGQNVTFRCDPISEHNRLYWYRQTLGQGPEFLTYFQNEAQLEKSRLLSDRFSAERPKGSFSTLEIQRTEQGDSAMYLCASSPGQGDYNEQFFGPGTRLTVL.

In its sample, this clonotype was seen a few times. V is TRBV19 and J is TRBJ2-2, with D possibly being TRBD2 (5 bases). This CDR3 is 14 amino acids long. The V end was cut by 5 bases, the J end by 3 bases, with 10 bases between. The germline CDR1 and CDR2 sequences are LNHDA and SQIVND (reference sequence). CDR3 region: CASSPGLYTGELFF. CDR3 in DNA: TGTGCCAGTAGTCCCGGACTCTACACCGGGGAGCTGTTTTTT.

This clonotype was picked up a small number of times. This chain connects TRBV19 to TRBJ2-1, with D perhaps matching TRBD2 (6 bases). CDR3 length: 17 amino acids. Germline lookup yields CDR1 LNHDA and CDR2 SQIVND (reference sequence). The V end lost 4 bases, the J end lost 6 bases, and 22 bases lay between the germline ends. The CDR3 bases are TGTGCCAGTAGTACTAATCCGGGGCGGGATGGGACCAATGAGCAGTTCTTC. Translated, it gives CASSTNPGRDGTNEQFF.

This clonotype came up many times. The V call is TRBV7-9, the J call TRBJ2-7, with 10 bases that match TRBD1. J was trimmed by 6 bases and V by 5 bases; bases with no gene match: 7. This CDR3 has 14 amino acids. The germline gives CDR1 SEHNR, CDR2 FQNEAQ (reference sequence). The CDR3 DNA follows: TGTGCCAGCAGCCCCCGACAGGGGGCGGTCGAGCAGTACTTC. Amino acids: CASSPRQGAVEQYF. The variable domain in full, with the rest retrieved from reference TRBV7-9 and TRBJ2-7, is DTGVSQNPRHKITKRGQNVTFRCDPISEHNRLYWYRQTLGQGPEFLTYFQNEAQLEKSRLLSDRFSAERPKGSFSTLEIQRTEQGDSAMYLCASSPRQGAVEQYFGPGTRLTVT.

The CDR3 here is CASSQEGRGAVEAFF. CDR3 in DNA: TGCGCCAGCAGCCAAGAAGGTAGAGGGGCAGTCGAAGCTTTCTTT. The rearrangement joins TRBV4-1 to TRBJ1-1; the D gene is possibly TRBD1 (5 bases). The CDR3 spans 15 residues. CDR1 and CDR2 (germline): MGHRA, YSYEKL. Between the trimmed V and J ends, which lost 0 bases and 8 bases, there was a span of 16 bases.

This clonotype was observed many times. V gene TRBV6-2 or TRBV6-3 combines with J gene TRBJ1-1; a possible D gene is TRBD1 (5 bases). V was shortened by 5 bases and J by 6 bases, with 16 bases between the two germline ends. CDR1 is MNHEY, CDR2 SVGEGT, per germline. The CDR3 has 14 residues. The CDR3 reads CASSAPGPQAEAFF. CDR3 sequence (DNA): TGTGCCAGCAGTGCACCGGGCCCACAGGCTGAAGCTTTCTTT.

This clonotype was seen repeatedly, ten times or more. This sequence joins TRBV3-1 and TRBJ1-1; D is possibly TRBD1 (5 bases). V was shortened by 0 bases and J by 5 bases, with 13 bases between the two germline ends. The CDR3 covers 15 residues. The V gene's germline CDR1 is LGHDT and CDR2 YNNKEL (reference sequence). Here the CDR3 reads CASSQDRVALTEAFF. CDR3 sequence (DNA): TGTGCCAGCAGCCAAGACAGGGTAGCTCTAACTGAAGCTTTCTTT.

This clonotype was seen at least ten times. The V call is TRBV4-1, the J call TRBJ1-5, with 7 bases that match TRBD1. CDR3 length: 14 residues. Per the germline V gene, CDR1 is MGHRA and CDR2 is YSYEKL. The V and J ends lost 4 bases and 0 bases, in that order; junction bases with no gene match: 0. CDR3: CASSPGGSNQPQHF. In DNA form, the CDR3 reads TGCGCCAGCAGCCCAGGGGGTAGCAATCAGCCCCAGCATTTT.

Many counts were recorded for this clonotype. V usage is TRBV6-5 and J usage is TRBJ2-2; D is possibly TRBD1 (6 bases). The germline V gene encodes CDR1 MNHEY and CDR2 SVGAGI. Trimming shortened V by 2 bases and J by 3 bases, and 13 bases separated the two germline ends. This CDR3 has 16 residues. The CDR3 spells CASSYGTRVYTGELFF. In nucleotides, the CDR3 is TGTGCCAGCAGTTACGGGACAAGAGTTTACACCGGGGAGCTGTTTTTT.

This clonotype was recorded at least ten times. This chain uses TRBV12-5 with TRBJ2-3; a possible D gene is TRBD1 (5 bases). CDR1 and CDR2 (germline): LGHNT, FRNRAP. The germline V and J ends were trimmed by 3 bases and 1 base, with 20 bases remaining between them. This CDR3 comprises 18 residues. CDR3 coding DNA: TGTGCTAGTGGTTTTTTTGGTGGGGCAGGGCCTGGCACAGATACGCAGTATTTT. Encoded protein: CASGFFGGAGPGTDTQYF.

This clonotype was recorded a few times. The gene calls are TRBV5-1 and TRBJ2-7; D may be TRBD2 (5 bases). From germline, CDR1 is SGHRS and CDR2 YFSETQ. The CDR3 length is 18 residues. V shed 0 bases and J shed 4 bases, with 23 bases lying between them. The CDR3 protein is CASSLGWTSLGGEYEQYF. In nucleotides, the CDR3 is TGCGCCAGCAGCTTGGGGTGGACCTCACTAGGTGGGGAGTACGAGCAGTACTTC.

With respect to this clonotype: This may come from a read error, since a much larger clone is one base off. CDR3 DNA: TGCGCCAGCAGCCTGCGCTCTTCTGGGGCCGACGTCCTGACTTTC. Protein product: CASSLRSSGADVLTF. The chain carries TRBV4-1 and TRBJ2-6; maybe TRBD1 (5 bases). Germline V CDR1 and CDR2: MGHRA, YSYEKL. The CDR3 totals 15 residues.

Comment on this clonotype: This may arise from a read error, as a much more abundant clone is one base away. The rearrangement links TRBV30 to TRBJ2-2; maybe TRBD2 (5 bases). This CDR3 spans 12 amino acids. Germline V CDR1 and CDR2: GTSNPN, SVGIG (reference sequence). CDR3 sequence: CAWSPDTGEPFF. The DNA for the CDR3 is TGTGCCTGGAGTCCGGATACCGGGGAGCCGTTTTTT.

V gene TRBV29-1 combines with J gene TRBJ2-1; 7 bases are shared with TRBD2. J lost 5 bases, V lost 3 bases, and 7 bases had no gene match. The CDR3 has 14 amino acids. Germline V gene sequence: CDR1 SQVTM, CDR2 ANQGSEA. DNA of the CDR3: TGCAGCGTTGAGAGGCGGGAGTCTCACAATGAGCAGTTCTTC. Protein: CSVERRESHNEQFF.

This clonotype was found many times. The rearrangement joins TRBV7-9 to TRBJ2-7; possible D gene TRBD1, 6 bases. This CDR3 has 14 amino acids. Between the trimmed V and J ends, which lost 4 bases and 3 bases, there was a span of 13 bases. In germline, CDR1 is SEHNR, CDR2 FQNEAQ (reference sequence). The chain's CDR3 is CASSSGVAFYEQYF. CDR3 nucleotides: TGTGCCAGCAGCTCAGGGGTAGCGTTCTACGAGCAGTACTTC.

J is TRBJ2-1 and V is TRBV7-9, with D possibly being TRBD1 or TRBD2 (6 bases each). The V end lost 4 bases, the J end lost 10 bases, and 20 bases lay between the germline ends. The CDR3 totals 15 residues. Germline CDR1 and CDR2: SEHNR and FQNEAQ (reference sequence). CDR3 sequence reads: CASSSLLRGAYEQFF. The CDR3 nucleotides read TGTGCCAGCAGCTCCCTTTTGAGGGGGGCTTACGAGCAGTTCTTC. Full variable domain (rest looked up from reference TRBV7-9 and TRBJ2-1): DTGVSQNPRHKITKRGQNVTFRCDPISEHNRLYWYRQTLGQGPEFLTYFQNEAQLEKSRLLSDRFSAERPKGSFSTLEIQRTEQGDSAMYLCASSSLLRGAYEQFFGPGTRLTVL.

This clonotype was counted a few times. V gene TRBV6-2 or TRBV6-3 combines with J gene TRBJ1-1; D is undetermined. V was cut by 6 bases and J by 5 bases, with 19 bases left in between. Germline V gene data show CDR1 as MNHEY and CDR2 as SVGEGT. This CDR3 has 15 amino acids. The CDR3 sequence is CASSHEVTTGTEAFF. CDR3 nucleotide sequence: TGTGCCAGCAGCCACGAGGTGACCACTGGTACTGAAGCTTTCTTT.

This clonotype appeared many times. This chain links TRBV6-2 or TRBV6-3 with TRBJ2-7; maybe TRBD1 (7 bases). CDR3 length equals 14 residues. Germline V lookup: CDR1 MNHEY, CDR2 SVGEGT. The germline V and J ends were trimmed by 2 bases and 3 bases, with 11 bases remaining between them. CDR3 loop: CASSYPQGGYEQYF. The CDR3 DNA is TGTGCCAGCAGTTACCCGCAGGGGGGCTACGAGCAGTACTTC.

This clonotype was seen at least ten times. This sequence joins TRBV7-9 and TRBJ2-6; D unclear. Looked up from germline, CDR1 is SEHNR and CDR2 is FQNEAQ (reference sequence). The CDR3 spans 15 residues. V was trimmed by 5 bases and J by 4 bases, leaving 12 bases between them. The CDR3 sequence is CASSPPAFGANVLTF. The CDR3 DNA follows: TGTGCCAGCAGCCCCCCCGCATTCGGGGCCAACGTCCTGACTTTC.

This clonotype occurred many times. The genes are TRBV4-3 and TRBJ2-4, with 14 positions matching TRBD2. Per germline, CDR1 LGHNA and CDR2 YSLEER. The CDR3 sequence is 17 residues long. With 3 bases clipped from V and 3 bases from J, the junction kept 4 bases outside the gene matches. The CDR3: CASSQGLAGEVKNIQYF. CDR3 DNA: TGCGCCAGCAGCCAGGGACTAGCGGGAGAAGTCAAAAACATTCAGTACTTC.

This chain connects TRBV20-1 to TRBJ2-5; D is unclear. The length of the CDR3 is 16 residues. Trimming removed 0 bases from V and 2 bases from J, with 16 bases in between. CDR1 is DFQATT, CDR2 SNEGSKA, per germline (reference sequence). CDR3 in amino acids: CSAREVITEPQETQYF. CDR3 bases: TGCAGTGCTAGAGAGGTAATCACAGAGCCTCAAGAGACCCAGTACTTC.

Turning to this clonotype: A read error may be the cause here, since a much bigger clone is one base away. The J gene is TRBJ2-1, the V gene TRBV11-2; TRBD1 or TRBD2 may be the D gene (5 bases each). From germline, CDR1 is SGHAT and CDR2 FQNNGV. The length of the CDR3 is 15 residues. Here the CDR3 DNA reads TGTGCCAGCAGCGGTGGGACCCCCCGAGTCAATGAGCAGTCCTTC. It is translated as CASSGGTPRVNEQSF.

This clonotype was counted ten times or more. V gene TRBV30 combines with J gene TRBJ1-1; D unresolved. The V gene lost 0 bases and the J gene lost 1 base, with 6 bases spanning the gap. The CDR3 covers 13 residues. In germline, CDR1 is GTSNPN, CDR2 SVGIG (reference sequence). The CDR3 loop is CAWSVVRNTEAFF. Here the CDR3 DNA reads TGTGCCTGGAGTGTGGTGAGGAACACTGAAGCTTTCTTT. Full variable domain (missing parts from reference TRBV30 and TRBJ1-1): SQTIHQWPATLVQPVGSPLSLECTVEGTSNPNLYWYRQAAGRGLQLLFYSVGIGQISSEVPQNLSASRPQDRQFILSSKKLLLSDSGFYLCAWSVVRNTEAFFGQGTRLTVV.

This clonotype was counted a few times. The chain joins TRBV28 to TRBJ1-1; 8 bases line up with TRBD1. Germline V gene data show CDR1 as MDHEN and CDR2 as SYDVKM. The V segment lost 5 bases and the J segment 2 bases; nucleotides outside the gene matches: 7. CDR3 size: 15 residues. CDR3 amino acids: CASSTIRGLNTEAFF. For the CDR3, the DNA is TGTGCCAGCAGTACAATCAGGGGGCTTAACACTGAAGCTTTCTTT.

This clonotype has ten or more counts. The V call is TRBV13, the J call TRBJ1-5; D not resolved. Between the trimmed V and J ends, which lost 2 bases and 2 bases, there was a span of 10 bases. The CDR3 length is 15 residues. CDR1 is PRHDT, CDR2 FYEKMQ, per germline (reference sequence). CDR3 coding DNA: TGTGCCAGCAGCTTACGCGTTTTGGGCAATCAGCCCCAGCATTTT. Its translation: CASSLRVLGNQPQHF. Looking up the rest from reference TRBV13 and TRBJ1-5 gives the full variable domain: AAGVIQSPRHLIKEKRETATLKCYPIPRHDTVYWYQQGPGQDPQFLISFYEKMQSDKGSIPDRFSAQQFSDYHSELNMSSLELGDSALYFCASSLRVLGNQPQHFGDGTRLSIL.

On this clonotype: An end of the junction differs from the germline gene, which may be a read error. The V and J genes are TRBV23-1 and TRBJ1-1, with D perhaps TRBD1 (5 bases). TRBV23-1 is annotated as an ORF whose role is uncertain. The CDR3 covers 16 residues. The DNA of the CDR3 is TGCGCCAGCAGTCAACCAACGAGGCAGGCGGGGACTGAAGCTCTCTTT. Translated, it gives CASSQPTRQAGTEALF.